This TCR beta chain was sequenced for a study of cytomegalovirus exposure and HLA in healthy donors. Study-level points and caveats: Productive status was seen about 87% or about 30% of the time for most TCR beta V segments in an earlier analysis.

The V segment lost 0 bases and the J segment 6 bases; nucleotides outside the gene matches: 2. Looked up from germline, CDR1 is MNHEY and CDR2 is SMNVEV (reference sequence). The CDR3 length is 14 residues. Primers for the PCR totalled 60 Vbeta and 13 Jbeta. Sequencing used immunoSEQ multiplex PCR; TCRdb keeps in-frame clones, though not all of them. This sample has roughly 36,000 clones; around 69% occur once, and the top ten carry more than 6%. As concerns this clone: Its target is unknown.

The origin of this receptor is a man aged 30 to 39 in good health and CMV-seronegative. Sequencing input: PBMCs. The gene calls are TRBV27 and TRBJ2-7; 10 nucleotides line up with TRBD1. In nucleotides, the CDR3 is TGTGCCAGCAGTTTATCGGGACAGGGGTTCGAGCAGTACTTC. As protein: CASSLSGQGFEQYF.